The source of this TCR beta chain is a study of Ad26.COV2.S vaccination and SARS-CoV-2 variants. Study-level points and caveats: Substantial breadth in spike-specific CD8+ and CD4+ T cell responses was reportedly seen after vaccination. Possibly, TCR breadth and depth analyses underestimated total T cell responses.

As concerns this clone: Antigen: not known.

The protocol was immunoSEQ multiplex PCR, while the TCRdb copy is restricted to in-frame clones and leaves out a portion. The sample lists roughly 390,000 clones, roughly nine tenths occurring once. V was pared by 4 bases and J by 2 bases, with 14 bases of the junction left unmatched. Germline V CDR1 and CDR2: SGHDN, FVKESK. The length of the CDR3 is 18 residues. Treatment here: over 15 received Ad26.COV2.S at low or high dose, single or two shots; 5 received placebo; per-sample allocation not given. Samples were taken on day 63 after the first vaccine or placebo injection. Donation was by an adult aged 18-55 years who was in Boston. Vaccination employed an Ad26 vector expressing the Wuhan-strain SARS-CoV-2 spike.

The sample in question was peripheral blood, obtained in a trial of Ad26.COV2.S vaccine versus placebo. The rearrangement joins TRBV14 to TRBJ2-7; TRBD1 aligns across 10 bases. This TCR was recovered from a person between 18 and 65 years old who received the Ad26.COV2.S COVID-19 vaccine or a placebo. CDR3 coding DNA: TGTGCCAGCAGCCTCTACATCCCCGGGACAGGGGTCCCCTACGAGCAGTACTTC. It codes for CASSLYIPGTGVPYEQYF. Full variable domain (missing parts from reference TRBV14 and TRBJ2-7): EAGVTQFPSHSVIEKGQTVTLRCDPISGHDNLYWYRRVMGKEIKFLLHFVKESKQDESGMPNNRFLAERTGGTYSTLKVQPAELEDSGVYFCASSLYIPGTGVPYEQYFGPGTRLTVT.